The clone carrying this T cell receptor (beta chain) was seen a handful of times. What it binds is not known. Only in-frame clones appear in the TCRdb table, and some are missing; sequencing was by immunoSEQ multiplex PCR. The table records tens of thousands of clones, 75% to 80% of them present only once. The data derive from a study of vaccination effects on CD4 cells after COVID-19. Overall study: Samples collected post-vaccine were obtained a median of 72 days after the second dose.

In the ViraFEST assay, antigen-specific CD4+ clonotypes were identified by expansion after peptide-pool stimulation. Following an approximately ten-day culture, CD4+ T cells were purified. All study participants received two doses of BNT162b2 or mRNA-1273 vaccine. Vaccinated recipients, who were negative for nucleocapsid antibodies, had no history of SARS-CoV-2 infection. PBMC were cultured at around 1.9 million per well with around 9.2 IU/ml IL-2 and approximately 10 ug/ml peptides. Unmatched junction bases numbered 7, after V lost 4 bases and J lost 4 bases. This CDR3 spans 15 amino acids. Germline V gene data show CDR1 as SGHNT and CDR2 as YYREEE (reference sequence).

The sequence was collected from a human donor who received a COVID-19 vaccine. Some clones in this sample may be carry-over from other donors' samples. The input for sequencing was CD4+ T cells from PBMCs cultured with SARS-CoV-2 spike peptides, taken after COVID-19 vaccination. J is TRBJ1-1 and V is TRBV5-4, with 10 bases identical to TRBD1. In DNA form, the CDR3 reads TGTGCCAGCAGCCCGAGACAGGGGGCGAGCACTGAAGCTTTCTTT. Translation gives CASSPRQGASTEAFF. Complete variable domain (other parts from reference TRBV5-4 and TRBJ1-1): ETGVTQSPTHLIKTRGQQVTLRCSSQSGHNTVSWYQQALGQGPQFIFQYYREEENGRGNFPPRFSGLQFPNYSSELNVNALELDDSALYLCASSPRQGASTEAFFGQGTRLTVV.